This TCR beta chain was profiled in a study of blood T cell repertoires in COVID-19. Generated by immunoSEQ multiplex PCR, the TCRdb table keeps only in-frame clones and is missing some. This sample yields approximately 170,000 clones, of which about 81% are seen a single time; approximately 18% belongs to the top ten. Looked up from germline, CDR1 is MNHNS and CDR2 is SASEGT. Trimming took off 0 bases at V and 3 bases at J, with 6 bases between the two ends. The CDR3 is 14 amino acids. This receptor was taken from an elderly woman with acute or convalescent COVID-19. The genes are TRBV6-1 and TRBJ2-1, with D tentatively TRBD2 (5 bases). Material: peripheral blood. The CDR3 reads CASSEAGGYNEQFF. In nucleotides, the CDR3 is TGTGCCAGCAGTGAAGCAGGAGGCTACAATGAGCAGTTCTTC.